These 16 T cell receptor beta chains were sequenced from one sample in a study of CD8 T cells in Susac syndrome. Random hexamers were used to reverse transcribe the RNA input (about 0.5 to 1 ug). TCRdb processed the immunoSEQ multiplex PCR reads anew with MiXCR; each CDR3 protein has one entry. The sample carries approximately 70,000 distinct CDR3 sequences, about 94% recorded once. Material: CD8+ T cells from PBMCs. These receptors came from a human donor with multiple sclerosis.

The chain combines TRBV13 with TRBJ1-1; a weak D match, TRBD1 (5 bases). Looked up from germline, CDR1 is PRHDT and CDR2 is FYEKMQ (reference sequence). CDR3 length equals 16 residues. Deletions cut 1 base from V and 1 base from J, with 13 bases between. CDR3: CASSLVSQGPNTEAFF. DNA for the CDR3: TGTGCCAGCAGCTTAGTCAGTCAGGGCCCGAACACTGAAGCTTTCTTT.

The chain uses TRBV7-9 and TRBJ1-1, with 8 bases aligning to TRBD1. V was clipped by 7 bases and J by 6 bases; unmatched bases: 4. Germline CDR1 reads SEHNR; CDR2 reads FQNEAQ (reference sequence). The CDR3 contains 12 residues. In DNA, the CDR3 is TGTGCCAGCATCCAGGGGGCCGCTGAAGCTTTCTTT. As protein: CASIQGAAEAFF. Looking up the rest from reference TRBV7-9 and TRBJ1-1 gives the full variable domain: DTGVSQNPRHKITKRGQNVTFRCDPISEHNRLYWYRQTLGQGPEFLTYFQNEAQLEKSRLLSDRFSAERPKGSFSTLEIQRTEQGDSAMYLCASIQGAAEAFFGQGTRLTVV.

This clonotype is a singleton in its sample. V and J are TRBV20-1 and TRBJ2-1; TRBD2 aligns across 14 bases. The germline gives CDR1 DFQATT, CDR2 SNEGSKA (reference sequence). The CDR3 contains 17 residues. J gave up 9 bases and V 6 bases, and 16 bases lay outside the gene matches. This chain's CDR3 is CSADGPMGLAGEGEQFF. The CDR3 region has the DNA TGCAGTGCGGATGGACCCATGGGACTAGCGGGAGAGGGTGAGCAGTTCTTC.

The V gene is TRBV12-3 or TRBV12-4, the J gene TRBJ1-5; D unresolved. The CDR3 loop spans 11 amino acids. V gave up 5 bases and J gave up 7 bases, with 6 bases separating them. The CDR3 bases are TGTGCCAGCAGTCCAGGACAGCCCCAGCATTTT. As protein: CASSPGQPQHF.

The chain is built from TRBV7-9 and TRBJ1-1, with D maybe TRBD1 (6 bases). The germline V gene encodes CDR1 SEHNR and CDR2 FQNEAQ (reference sequence). This CDR3 region has 14 residues. Trimming pared 3 bases from V and 3 bases from J, leaving 11 bases between. The chain's CDR3 is CASSFGTFDTEAFF. In DNA, the CDR3 is TGTGCCAGCAGCTTTGGGACATTTGACACTGAAGCTTTCTTT.

The rearrangement joins TRBV13 to TRBJ1-4, with a weak D call TRBD1 (6 bases). Germline V gene lookup returns CDR1 PRHDT and CDR2 FYEKMQ (reference sequence). Trimming left V 8 bases short and J 10 bases short, with 20 bases between. This CDR3 contains 14 residues. The CDR3 region is CASRNSGEAGKLFF. Written as DNA, the CDR3 is TGTGCCAGCCGGAACTCAGGGGAGGCGGGAAAACTGTTTTTT.

The gene calls are TRBV9 and TRBJ2-7; D is unresolved. This CDR3 comprises 14 residues. Between the trimmed V and J ends, which lost 0 bases and 6 bases, there was a span of 13 bases. CDR1 is SGDLS, CDR2 YYNGEE, per germline. The CDR3 bases are TGTGCCAGCAGCGTAGGTCTAGTCGTTCGCGAGCAGTACTTC. The encoded protein is CASSVGLVVREQYF.

The V gene is TRBV9, the J gene TRBJ2-1, with TRBD2 as a possible D gene (6 bases). Germline lookup yields CDR1 SGDLS and CDR2 YYNGEE. The germline V and J ends were trimmed by 4 bases and 0 bases, with 14 bases remaining between them. This CDR3 region has 16 residues. The DNA for the CDR3 is TGTGCCAGCAGCCGATCTTCTAGCGACTCCTACAATGAGCAGTTCTTC. It yields the protein CASSRSSSDSYNEQFF.

V gene TRBV13 combines with J gene TRBJ2-3; weak D call: TRBD2 (6 bases). With 6 bases removed from V and 2 bases from J, the gap between germline ends came to 21 bases. The CDR3 is 17 amino acids. Germline-derived CDR1 and CDR2 are PRHDT and FYEKMQ (reference sequence). CDR3 in DNA: TGTGCCAGCAGTCCGGGGGTAGAGGGAGTTGACACAGATACGCAGTATTTT. As protein: CASSPGVEGVDTDTQYF.

The chain links TRBV30 to TRBJ1-2; D is undetermined. V lost 3 bases, J lost 8 bases, and 4 bases lay in between. This CDR3 region has 9 residues. Germline V CDR1 and CDR2: GTSNPN, SVGIG (reference sequence). CDR3 sequence: CAWRVGYTF. DNA for the CDR3: TGTGCCTGGAGGGTGGGCTACACCTTC.

The chain couples TRBV27 to TRBJ2-1; D is unresolved. Per the germline V gene, CDR1 is MNHEY and CDR2 is SMNVEV (reference sequence). This CDR3 is 13 amino acids long. V lost 0 bases and J 12 bases, leaving 12 bases between the germline ends. The CDR3 reads CASSLSITSAQFF. CDR3 in DNA: TGTGCCAGCAGTTTATCGATCACCTCGGCGCAGTTCTTC.

This chain uses TRBV30 with TRBJ1-1; D unresolved. CDR1 and CDR2 (germline): GTSNPN, SVGIG (reference sequence). Trimming pared 1 base from V and 0 bases from J, leaving 9 bases between. The length of the CDR3 is 14 residues. Here the CDR3 reads CAWSADGLNTEAFF. CDR3 nucleotides: TGTGCCTGGAGTGCCGACGGGTTGAACACTGAAGCTTTCTTT.

The chain is built from TRBV5-1 and TRBJ1-5; 8 positions agree with TRBD1. The germline gives CDR1 SGHRS, CDR2 YFSETQ. CDR3 length: 14 residues. The ends lost 1 base at V and 5 bases at J; junction bases unmatched: 2. The DNA for the CDR3 is TGCGCCAGCAGCTTGACAGGGGGAGATCAGCCCCAGCATTTT. This encodes CASSLTGGDQPQHF. Variable domain in full (rest from reference TRBV5-1 and TRBJ1-5): KAGVTQTPRYLIKTRGQQVTLSCSPISGHRSVSWYQQTPGQGLQFLFEYFSETQRNKGNFPGRFSGRQFSNSRSEMNVSTLELGDSALYLCASSLTGGDQPQHFGDGTRLSIL.

The rearrangement links TRBV20-1 to TRBJ2-1, with D uncertain. Trimming took off 1 base at V and 0 bases at J, with 10 bases between the two ends. Germline values: CDR1 DFQATT, CDR2 SNEGSKA (reference sequence). CDR3 length: 15 amino acids. The CDR3 protein is CSARGPESSYNEQFF. CDR3 bases: TGCAGTGCTAGAGGACCCGAGAGCTCCTACAATGAGCAGTTCTTC.

The chain is built from TRBV6-5 and TRBJ2-7, with D maybe TRBD2 (5 bases). The CDR3 is 14 amino acids. Trimming left V 5 bases short and J 2 bases short, with 13 bases between. CDR1 MNHEY and CDR2 SVGAGI come from the germline V gene. CDR3 bases: TGTGCCAGCAGTGGGAGTGGACCGCCCTACGAGCAGTACTTC. This codes for CASSGSGPPYEQYF.

V gene TRBV19 combines with J gene TRBJ1-1; a possible D gene is TRBD1 (5 bases). This CDR3 contains 14 residues. V was clipped by 6 bases and J by 4 bases, with 15 bases between them. Germline CDR1 LNHDA, CDR2 SQIVND (reference sequence). The CDR3 sequence is CASRSSPGGTEAFF. The DNA for the CDR3 is TGTGCCAGTAGGTCGTCCCCCGGGGGCACTGAAGCTTTCTTT.